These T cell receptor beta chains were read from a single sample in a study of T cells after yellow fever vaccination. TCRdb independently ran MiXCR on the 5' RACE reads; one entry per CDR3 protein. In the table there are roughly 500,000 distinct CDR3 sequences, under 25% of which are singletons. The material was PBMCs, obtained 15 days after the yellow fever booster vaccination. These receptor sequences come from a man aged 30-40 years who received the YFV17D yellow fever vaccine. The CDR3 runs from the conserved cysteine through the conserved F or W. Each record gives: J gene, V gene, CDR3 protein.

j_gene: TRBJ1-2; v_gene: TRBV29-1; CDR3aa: CSVDIALSENGYTF
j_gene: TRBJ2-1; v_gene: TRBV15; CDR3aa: CATSGLGNEQFF
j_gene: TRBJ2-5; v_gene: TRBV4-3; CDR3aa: CASSQDIAAGLETQYF
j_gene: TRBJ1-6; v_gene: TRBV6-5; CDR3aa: CASRTGSGYSPLHF
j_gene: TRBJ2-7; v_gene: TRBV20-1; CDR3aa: CSAELPGVYEQYF
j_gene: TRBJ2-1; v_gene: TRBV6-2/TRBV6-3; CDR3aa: CASSYTAHRNEQFF
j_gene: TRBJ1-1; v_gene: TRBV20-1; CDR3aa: CSARDLGPDTEAFF
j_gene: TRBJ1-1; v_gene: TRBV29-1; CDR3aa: CSVELGPVTEAFF
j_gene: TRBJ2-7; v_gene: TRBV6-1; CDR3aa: CASSEEFLTDRFNYEQYF
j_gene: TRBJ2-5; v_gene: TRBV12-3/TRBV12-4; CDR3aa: CASSFAGTQYF
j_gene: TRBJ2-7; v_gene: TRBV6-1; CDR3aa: CASSDSGRALKEQYF
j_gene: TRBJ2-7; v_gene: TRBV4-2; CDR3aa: CASSREDGDLSYEQYF
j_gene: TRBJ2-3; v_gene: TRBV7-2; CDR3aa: CASSRRSSDTQYF
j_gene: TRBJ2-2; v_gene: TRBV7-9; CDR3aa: CASSLSQLAGELFF
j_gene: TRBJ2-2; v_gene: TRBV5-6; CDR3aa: CASSLSGERTGELFF
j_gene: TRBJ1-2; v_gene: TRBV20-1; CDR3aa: CSAPTGDRGYTF
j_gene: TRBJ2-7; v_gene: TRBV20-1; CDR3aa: CSARDGRERAYEQYF
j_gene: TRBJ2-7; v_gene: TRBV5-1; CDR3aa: CASSLWGGPSYEQYF
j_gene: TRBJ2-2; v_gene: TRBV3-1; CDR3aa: CASSPPSGNTGELFF
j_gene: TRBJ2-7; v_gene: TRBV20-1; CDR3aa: CSARDRRGVVHEQYF
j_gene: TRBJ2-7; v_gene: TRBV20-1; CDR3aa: CSAREGTPYEQYF
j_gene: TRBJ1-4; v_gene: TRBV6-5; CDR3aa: CASSYSEGAKKLFF
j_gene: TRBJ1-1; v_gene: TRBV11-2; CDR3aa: CASSDTQGNTEAFF
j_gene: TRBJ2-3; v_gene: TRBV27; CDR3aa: CASSLDGRSTQYF
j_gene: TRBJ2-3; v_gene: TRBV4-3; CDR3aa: CASSQDKLAGFTDTQYF
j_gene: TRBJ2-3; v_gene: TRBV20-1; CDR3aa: CSASWVGGTDTQYF
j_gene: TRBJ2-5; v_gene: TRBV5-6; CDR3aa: CASSLRSRRETQYF
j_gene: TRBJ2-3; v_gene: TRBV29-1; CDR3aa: CSVLGGADTQYF
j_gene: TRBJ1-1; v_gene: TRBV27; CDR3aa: CASSLRGQVNTEAFF
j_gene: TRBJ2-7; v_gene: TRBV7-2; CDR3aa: CASSLSGGINEQYF
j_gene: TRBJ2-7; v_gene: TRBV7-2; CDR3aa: CASSLQTGQGGSYEQYF
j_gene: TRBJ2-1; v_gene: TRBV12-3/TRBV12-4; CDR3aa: CASSFRGGEDEQFF
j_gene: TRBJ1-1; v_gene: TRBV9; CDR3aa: CASSPSGGQMNTEAFF
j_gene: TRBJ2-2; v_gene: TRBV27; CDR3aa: CASSFPSGAGNTGELSF
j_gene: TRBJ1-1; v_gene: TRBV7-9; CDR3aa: CASSSQGYGEAFF
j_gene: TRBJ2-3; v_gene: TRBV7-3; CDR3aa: CASSSAGEVTDTQYF
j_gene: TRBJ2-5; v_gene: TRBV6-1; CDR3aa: CASSRPGGPQETQYF
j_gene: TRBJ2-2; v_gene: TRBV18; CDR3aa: CASSSNRGSGELFF
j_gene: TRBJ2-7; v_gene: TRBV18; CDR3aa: CASSPPSGTSYEQYF
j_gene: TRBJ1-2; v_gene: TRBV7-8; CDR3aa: CASSSSTGTGGSGYTF
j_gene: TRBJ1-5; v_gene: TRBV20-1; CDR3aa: CSALQGQQPQHF
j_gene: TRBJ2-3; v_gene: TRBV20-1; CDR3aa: CSARVGVWGTDTQYF
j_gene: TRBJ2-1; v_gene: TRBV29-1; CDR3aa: CSVADWLNNEQFF
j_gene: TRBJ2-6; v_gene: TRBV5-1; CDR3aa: CASSQIAGAGANVLTF
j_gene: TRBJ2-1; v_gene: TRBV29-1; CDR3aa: CSAIPWTSGRLVEQFF
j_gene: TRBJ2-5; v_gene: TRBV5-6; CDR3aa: CASSFPSLAGTRGTQYF
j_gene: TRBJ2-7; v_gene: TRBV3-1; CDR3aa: CASSQVGISYEQYF
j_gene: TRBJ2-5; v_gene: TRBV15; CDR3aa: CATSRTLVEEQETQYF
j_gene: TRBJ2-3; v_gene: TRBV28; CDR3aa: CASSFMLPGQGTDTQYF
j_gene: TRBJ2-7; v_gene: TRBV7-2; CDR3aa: CASSSTSDSYEQYF
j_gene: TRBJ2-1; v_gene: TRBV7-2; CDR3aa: CASSLSGTYNEQFF
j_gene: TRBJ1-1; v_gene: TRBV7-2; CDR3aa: CASSLEFLKGAFF
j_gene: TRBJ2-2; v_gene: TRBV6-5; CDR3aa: CASSYRLGWTGELFF
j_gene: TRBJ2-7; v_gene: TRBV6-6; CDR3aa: CATNPGAYEQYF
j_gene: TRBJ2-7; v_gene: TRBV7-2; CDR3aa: CASARGLEVYEQYF
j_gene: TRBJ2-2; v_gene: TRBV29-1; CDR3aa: CSVEDPRGLNTGELFF
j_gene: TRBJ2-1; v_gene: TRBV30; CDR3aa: CACARAHEQFF
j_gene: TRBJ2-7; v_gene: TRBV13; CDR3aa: CASSLARQGNEQYF
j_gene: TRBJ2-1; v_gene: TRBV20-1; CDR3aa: CSAGKHNEQFF
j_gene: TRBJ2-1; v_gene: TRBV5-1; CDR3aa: CASSWPTSGRVLDEQFF